The next 9 T cell receptor beta chains were all read from a single sample in a study of technical replicates of blood from several donors. Libraries were prepared by immunoSEQ multiplex PCR; TCRdb keeps only in-frame clonotypes and omits some of them. The sample has about 85,000 clones; approximately 94% are singletons. The sequencing sample was made of T cells isolated from PBMCs. These receptors originate from a human donor in good health.

The chain combines TRBV6-5 with TRBJ1-3, with D unclear. The CDR3 is 11 amino acids. The V end was cut by 4 bases, the J end by 8 bases, with 6 bases between. Germline loops: CDR1 MNHEY, CDR2 SVGAGI. The CDR3 DNA follows: TGTGCCAGCAGTTCCGCGGACACCATATATTTT. Its translation: CASSSADTIYF.

This clone has only one observation. CDR3 DNA: TGTGCCAGCAGTGGTTCAGGGGGCGCCCCCGGGGAGCTGTTTTTT. This gives the protein CASSGSGGAPGELFF. The chain combines TRBV11-2 with TRBJ2-2; 8 bases match TRBD1. This CDR3 has 15 amino acids. With V trimmed by 6 bases and J by 6 bases, 9 bases remained unmatched. Germline V gene sequence: CDR1 SGHAT, CDR2 FQNNGV. Combining the CDR3 with reference TRBV11-2 and TRBJ2-2 gives the whole variable domain EAGVAQSPRYKIIEKRQSVAFWCNPISGHATLYWYQQILGQGPKLLIQFQNNGVVDDSQLPKDRFSAERLKGVDSTLKIQPAKLEDSAVYLCASSGSGGAPGELFFGEGSRLTVL.

The chain joins TRBV18 to TRBJ1-1, with D uncertain. The germline gives CDR1 KGHSH, CDR2 LQKENI. V dropped 2 bases and J dropped 6 bases, with 19 bases sitting between them. The CDR3 contains 16 residues. The CDR3 loop reads CASSPVDGEVTPEAFF. CDR3 in DNA: TGTGCCAGCTCACCAGTGGATGGGGAGGTAACCCCTGAAGCTTTCTTT. The full variable domain, rest sourced from reference TRBV18 and TRBJ1-1, is NAGVMQNPRHLVRRRGQEARLRCSPMKGHSHVYWYRQLPEEGLKFMVYLQKENIIDESGMPKERFSAEFPKEGPSILRIQQVVRGDSAAYFCASSPVDGEVTPEAFFGQGTRLTVV.

This rearrangement joins TRBV5-1 to TRBJ2-5; 7 bases map to TRBD1. Trimming took 2 bases from V and 1 from J; bases not matched to a gene: 5. Germline V gene lookup returns CDR1 SGHRS and CDR2 YFSETQ. This CDR3 has 15 residues. The CDR3 coding sequence is TGCGCCAGCAGCTTCTTCGACAGGGCCCAAGAGACCCAGTACTTC. It codes for CASSFFDRAQETQYF.

The rearrangement joins TRBV4-2 to TRBJ1-5; no clear D gene. The CDR3 covers 14 residues. Germline V CDR1 and CDR2: LGHNA, YNFKEQ. Trimming left V 5 bases short and J 3 bases short, with 11 bases between. CDR3 in DNA: TGTGCCAGCAGCACCAGGTTTTCCAATCAGCCCCAGCATTTT. Translated, it gives CASSTRFSNQPQHF.

This chain links TRBV11-3 with TRBJ2-7, with 10 bases matching TRBD2. V was pared by 1 base and J by 2 bases, with 5 bases of the junction left unmatched. Germline V lookup: CDR1 SGHNT, CDR2 YENEEA. This CDR3 is 16 amino acids long. CDR3 DNA: TGTGCCAGCAGCTTAGCTAGCGGGGGAACTCCCTACGAGCAGTACTTC. Its translation: CASSLASGGTPYEQYF.

The chain couples TRBV5-6 to TRBJ1-1; unclear D gene. The V gene's germline CDR1 is SGHDT and CDR2 YYEEEE. The CDR3 is 14 amino acids. V lost 1 base and J 1 base, leaving 8 bases between the germline ends. DNA of the CDR3: TGTGCCAGCAGCTTGTTTGCGGGGAACACTGAAGCTTTCTTT. It encodes CASSLFAGNTEAFF.

The chain is built from TRBV11-2 and TRBJ2-6, with 8 bases aligning to TRBD1. The CDR3 is 19 residues long. CDR1 SGHAT and CDR2 FQNNGV come from the germline V gene. Trimming took 0 bases from V and 4 from J; bases not matched to a gene: 11. CDR3 sequence: CASSLDGWGTGSGANVLTF. CDR3 sequence (DNA): TGTGCCAGCAGCTTAGATGGCTGGGGGACAGGTAGCGGGGCCAACGTCCTGACTTTC.

This clone was seen only once. The CDR3: CASSIRQGFQETQYF. In DNA form, the CDR3 reads TGTGCCAGTAGTATACGTCAGGGATTCCAAGAGACCCAGTACTTC. J is TRBJ2-5 and V is TRBV19, with D perhaps TRBD1 (5 bases). From germline, CDR1 is LNHDA and CDR2 SQIVND (reference sequence). This CDR3 comprises 15 residues. V lost 2 bases and J 1 base, leaving 11 bases between the germline ends.